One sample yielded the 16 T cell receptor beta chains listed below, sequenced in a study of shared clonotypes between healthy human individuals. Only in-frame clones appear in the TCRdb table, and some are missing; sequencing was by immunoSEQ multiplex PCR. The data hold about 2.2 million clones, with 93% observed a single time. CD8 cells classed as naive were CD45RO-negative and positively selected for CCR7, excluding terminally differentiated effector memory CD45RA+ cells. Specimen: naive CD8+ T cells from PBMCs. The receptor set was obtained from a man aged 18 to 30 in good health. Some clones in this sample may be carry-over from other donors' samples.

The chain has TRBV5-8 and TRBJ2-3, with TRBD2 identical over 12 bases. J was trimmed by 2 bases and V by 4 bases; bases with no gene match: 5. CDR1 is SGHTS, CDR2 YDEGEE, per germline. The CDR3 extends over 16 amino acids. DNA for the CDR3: TGTGCCAGCAGCCCAGGACTAGCGGGATCCACAGATACGCAGTATTTT. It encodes CASSPGLAGSTDTQYF.

In nucleotides, the CDR3 is TGTGCCAGCAGTTACTCGCGACGGTGGGGCTCCTACGAGCAGTACTTC. Its translation: CASSYSRRWGSYEQYF. The chain recombines TRBV6-5 with TRBJ2-7, with unresolved D. Trimming pared 0 bases from V and 0 bases from J, leaving 12 bases between. Germline V gene sequence: CDR1 MNHEY, CDR2 SVGAGI. The CDR3 covers 16 residues.

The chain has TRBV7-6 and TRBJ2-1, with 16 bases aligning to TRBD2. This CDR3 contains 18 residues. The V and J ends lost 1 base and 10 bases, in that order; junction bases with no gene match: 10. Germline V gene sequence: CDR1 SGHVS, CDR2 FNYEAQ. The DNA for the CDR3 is TGTGCCAGCAGCTTAGGTGTTGGGACTAGCGGGAGGGCCGCCGAGCAGTTCTTC. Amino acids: CASSLGVGTSGRAAEQFF.

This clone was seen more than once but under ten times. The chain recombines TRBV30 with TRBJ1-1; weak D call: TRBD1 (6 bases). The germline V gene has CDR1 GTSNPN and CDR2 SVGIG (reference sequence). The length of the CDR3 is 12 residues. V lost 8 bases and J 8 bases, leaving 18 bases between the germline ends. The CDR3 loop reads CAGDNGSPEAFF. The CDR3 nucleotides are TGTGCCGGGGACAACGGATCCCCAGAAGCTTTCTTT.

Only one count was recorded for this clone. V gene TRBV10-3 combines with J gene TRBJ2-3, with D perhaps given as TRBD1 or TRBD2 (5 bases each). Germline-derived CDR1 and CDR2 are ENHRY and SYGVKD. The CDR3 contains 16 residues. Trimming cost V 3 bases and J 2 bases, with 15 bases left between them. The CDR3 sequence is CAISDQGVLYTDTQYF. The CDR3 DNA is TGTGCCATCAGTGATCAGGGAGTTCTCTACACAGATACGCAGTATTTT.

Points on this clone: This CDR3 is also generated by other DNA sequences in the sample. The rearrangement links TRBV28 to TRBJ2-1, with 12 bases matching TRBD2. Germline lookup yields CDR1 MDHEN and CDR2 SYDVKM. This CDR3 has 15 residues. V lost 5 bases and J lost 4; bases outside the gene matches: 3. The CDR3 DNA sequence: TGTGCCAGCAGTCCTGGGACTAGCGGGTACAATGAGCAGTTCTTC. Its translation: CASSPGTSGYNEQFF.

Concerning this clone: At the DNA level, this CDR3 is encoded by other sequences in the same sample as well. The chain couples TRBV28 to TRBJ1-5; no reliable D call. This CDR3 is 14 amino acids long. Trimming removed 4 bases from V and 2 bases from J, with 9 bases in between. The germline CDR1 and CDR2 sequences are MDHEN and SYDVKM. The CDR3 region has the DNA TGTGCCAGCAGTTCCCGATGGGGCAATCAGCCCCAGCATTTT. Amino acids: CASSSRWGNQPQHF.

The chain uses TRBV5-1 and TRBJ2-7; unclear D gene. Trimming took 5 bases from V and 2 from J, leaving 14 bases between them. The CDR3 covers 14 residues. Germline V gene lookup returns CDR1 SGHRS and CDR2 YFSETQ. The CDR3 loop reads CASSFEGLPYEQYF. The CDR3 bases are TGCGCCAGCAGTTTCGAAGGGTTGCCCTACGAGCAGTACTTC.

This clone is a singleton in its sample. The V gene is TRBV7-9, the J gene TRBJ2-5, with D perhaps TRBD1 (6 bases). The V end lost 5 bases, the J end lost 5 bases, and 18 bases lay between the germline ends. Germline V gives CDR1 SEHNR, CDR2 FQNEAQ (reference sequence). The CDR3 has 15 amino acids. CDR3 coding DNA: TGTGCCAGCAGCCCAGAGTCCAGGGGCCGGGAGACCCAGTACTTC. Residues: CASSPESRGRETQYF.

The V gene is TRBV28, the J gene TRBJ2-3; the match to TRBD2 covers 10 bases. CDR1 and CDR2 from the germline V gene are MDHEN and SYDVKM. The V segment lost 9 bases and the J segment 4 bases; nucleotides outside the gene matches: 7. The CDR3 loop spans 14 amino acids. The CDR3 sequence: CASKLAGFSDTQYF. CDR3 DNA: TGTGCCAGTAAACTAGCGGGATTCTCAGATACGCAGTATTTT.

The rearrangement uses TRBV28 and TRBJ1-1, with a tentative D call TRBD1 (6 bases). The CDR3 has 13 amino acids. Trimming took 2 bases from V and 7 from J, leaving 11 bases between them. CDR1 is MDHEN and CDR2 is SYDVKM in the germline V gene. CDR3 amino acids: CASSLQGSVEAFF. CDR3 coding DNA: TGTGCCAGCAGTTTACAGGGGTCTGTTGAAGCTTTCTTT.

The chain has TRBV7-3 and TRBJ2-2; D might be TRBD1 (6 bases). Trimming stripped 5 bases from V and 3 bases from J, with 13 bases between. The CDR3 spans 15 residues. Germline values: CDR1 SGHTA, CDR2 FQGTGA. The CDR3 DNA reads TGTGCCAGCAGCCCCGGACAGACCGACACCGGGGAGCTGTTTTTT. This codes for CASSPGQTDTGELFF.

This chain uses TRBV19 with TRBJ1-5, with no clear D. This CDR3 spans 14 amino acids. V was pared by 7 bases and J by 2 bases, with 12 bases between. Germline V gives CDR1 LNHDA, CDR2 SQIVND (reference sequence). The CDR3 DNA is TGTGCCAGTACCCCGACACGGGGCAATCAGCCCCAGCATTTT. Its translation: CASTPTRGNQPQHF.

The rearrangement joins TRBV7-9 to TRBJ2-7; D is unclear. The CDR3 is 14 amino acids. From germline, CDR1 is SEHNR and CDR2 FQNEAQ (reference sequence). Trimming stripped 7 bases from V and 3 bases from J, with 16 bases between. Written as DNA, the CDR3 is TGTGCCAGCACCCCAACGCTGGGTCACTACGAGCAGTACTTC. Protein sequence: CASTPTLGHYEQYF.

CDR3 region: CASSLAGDKTKNIQYF. The CDR3 DNA reads as TGTGCCAGCAGCTTGGCGGGAGATAAGACAAAAAACATTCAGTACTTC. The genes are TRBV7-9 and TRBJ2-4, with 7 bases matching TRBD2. CDR3 length: 16 residues. The germline V gene encodes CDR1 SEHNR and CDR2 FQNEAQ (reference sequence). V lost 3 bases, J lost 4 bases, and 9 bases stayed unmatched.

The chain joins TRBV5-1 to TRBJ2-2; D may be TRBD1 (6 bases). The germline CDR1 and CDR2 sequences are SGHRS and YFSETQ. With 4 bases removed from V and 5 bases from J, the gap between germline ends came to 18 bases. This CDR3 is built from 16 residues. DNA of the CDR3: TGCGCCAGCAGCGTAAACAGGGTTTTAGAGACCGGGGAGCTGTTTTTT. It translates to CASSVNRVLETGELFF.